This is a list of T cell receptor beta chains from one sample in a study of shared clonotypes between healthy human individuals. TCRdb keeps only in-frame clones here, not all; method: immunoSEQ multiplex PCR. The data contain around 560,000 clones, approximately 95% of them singletons. The source material was naive CD8+ T cells sorted from blood. These receptors were collected from a woman in her twenties or thirties in good health. The conserved cysteine and the conserved F or W are not part of the CDR3 here. The D gene is left open where the match is weak. Clone size, where shown, is once, few, many, or a class for clones that have expanded.

size,J,D,V,CDR3
.,TRBJ2-1,.,TRBV29-1,SVEENPENEQF
.,TRBJ2-2,TRBD1,TRBV7-9,ASRPTGTANTGELF
.,TRBJ1-5,.,TRBV7-2,ASSRGQFLNQPQH
once,TRBJ2-7,TRBD2,TRBV27,ASSQTSGPIIEQY
.,TRBJ2-3,TRBD2,TRBV28,ASSPIRAGGTDTQY
.,TRBJ2-1,.,TRBV7-9,ASSLALGLRGDEQF
few,TRBJ2-7,.,TRBV10-1,ANPRRGRETYEQY
.,TRBJ1-1,.,TRBV13,ASSLGNTEAF
.,TRBJ2-7,TRBD1,TRBV28,ASSFRGLYEQY
few,TRBJ1-1,.,TRBV9,ASSGSRTTEAF
.,TRBJ2-2,.,TRBV4-2,ASSQDYPNLYGELF
.,TRBJ2-7,TRBD2,TRBV28,ASSFRRERTYEQY
.,TRBJ1-2,.,TRBV30,AWNGVQNYGYT